The following is a TCR beta chain sequence with its context. Its antigen is unknown. Using its own MiXCR run on the 5' RACE reads, TCRdb lists one record per CDR3 protein. The sample holds about 320,000 distinct CDR3 sequences; roughly an eighth are singletons and the top ten take 20% to 25%. The CDR3 is made up of 14 amino acids. Germline CDR1 and CDR2: MNHEY and SVGEGT. V lost 6 bases, J lost 8 bases, and 6 bases stayed unmatched. This specimen belongs to a study of T-cell memory formation after mild COVID-19. In the study overall: Clustering of TCRs was largely donor specific. General study points: Those CD4+ clones that contracted were mainly in CM and EM (CD8+ ones in EMRA).

The gene calls are TRBV6-2 or TRBV6-3 and TRBJ1-6; 8 bases match TRBD1. The sequenced sample was PBMCs or a T cell subset sorted from them (not recorded which). The clonotype comes from a man in his late teens or twenties who had mild COVID-19 (a few samples of this study predate the infection). Cell type and time point are not known. CDR3 loop: CASSTTGEDSPLHF. As DNA, the CDR3 is TGTGCCAGCAGCACGACAGGGGAAGATTCACCCCTCCACTTT.